This T cell receptor (beta chain) was sequenced in a study of Ad26.COV2.S vaccination and SARS-CoV-2 variants. Overall study context: Ad26.COV2.S, an intramuscular injection, was given once or twice 56 days apart.

The method was immunoSEQ multiplex PCR; TCRdb's version includes in-frame clones alone and lacks a portion of them. The table includes hundreds of thousands of clones, around 90% detected once. Study-level points and caveats: Overall T cell responses may have been underestimated by the analyses of TCR breadth and depth. The study found similar non-spike TCR breadth in vaccine and placebo recipients.

Treatment specified: 15 to 20 received Ad26.COV2.S at low or high dose, single or two shots; about five received placebo; per-sample allocation not given. Samples analyzed were those drawn on day 63 after the first vaccine or placebo injection. After removal of 4 bases from V and 7 bases from J, the junction contained 2 bases not matched to a gene. The CDR3 has 13 residues. Germline V lookup: CDR1 MGHRA, CDR2 YSYEKL. About this clone: Its antigen is currently unknown.

The sequencing used peripheral blood, collected in a trial of Ad26.COV2.S vaccine versus placebo. This sequence joins TRBV4-1 and TRBJ2-2; TRBD1 matches at 8 bases. The origin of this receptor is a person between 18 and 65 years old who received the Ad26.COV2.S COVID-19 vaccine or a placebo. The CDR3 here is CASSPGQVGELFF. The CDR3 DNA is TGCGCCAGCAGCCCGGGACAGGTCGGGGAGCTGTTTTTT.